Sequencing of this T cell receptor (beta chain) was carried out in a study of long-term antiretroviral therapy in people with HIV. Study results and limitations: Diversity remained lower than transplant donor controls, even though it increased after ART.

Survey level was the resolution at which the v3.0 immunoSEQ assay ran. Only in-frame clones appear in the TCRdb table, and some are missing; sequencing was by immunoSEQ multiplex PCR. This sample has roughly 18,000 clones; over 75% occur once, and the top ten carry 6% to 8%. Worth noting for this clone: Its antigen is not identified.

Germline trimming cut 2 bases from V and 5 bases from J; bases unmatched to any gene: 9. Germline assignment: CDR1 SEHNR and CDR2 FQNEAQ (reference sequence). This CDR3 has 16 residues. This material consisted of unsorted PBMCs, taken at the start of antiretroviral therapy, before treatment. This TCR came from a woman aged 40 to 50 with HIV. This chain joins TRBV7-9 and TRBJ2-3; 8 bases align to TRBD2. DNA for the CDR3: TGTGCCAGCAGCTTAAGTTCGTCGGGGGGGCGAGATACGCAGTATTTT. Its protein is CASSLSSSGGRDTQYF.